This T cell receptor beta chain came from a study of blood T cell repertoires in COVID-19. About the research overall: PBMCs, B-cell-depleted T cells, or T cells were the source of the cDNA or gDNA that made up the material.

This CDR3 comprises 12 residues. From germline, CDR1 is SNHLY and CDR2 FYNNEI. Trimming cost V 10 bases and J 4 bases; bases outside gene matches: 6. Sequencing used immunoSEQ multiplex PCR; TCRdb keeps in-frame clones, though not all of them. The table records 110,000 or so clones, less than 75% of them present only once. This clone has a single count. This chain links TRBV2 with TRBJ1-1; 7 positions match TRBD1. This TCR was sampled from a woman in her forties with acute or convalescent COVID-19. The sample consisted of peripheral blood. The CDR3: CATNRGATEAFF. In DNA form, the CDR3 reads TGTGCCACGAACAGGGGCGCCACTGAAGCTTTCTTT.